This entry is about one T cell receptor beta chain. Its target is unknown. The data belong to a study of identical twins. Regarding the study as a whole: Twin-shared out-of-frame alpha sequences were enriched for low generation probability.

Germline CDR1 and CDR2: SNHLY and FYNNEI. V shed 7 bases and J shed 7 bases, with 11 bases lying between them. The CDR3 loop spans 12 amino acids. TCRdb used MiXCR to reprocess the 5' RACE reads, holding one entry per CDR3 protein. Of nearly 900,000 distinct CDR3 sequences listed, more than 9% are singletons. This sample was shared with a second study, whose subject was yellow fever vaccine responses in identical twins. That report adds: Reportedly, twins' vaccine T cell responses looked partly convergent and partly personalized.

The chain is built from TRBV2 and TRBJ1-5; D call uncertain. Sequenced input: PBMCs. The clonotype comes from a woman between 18 and 30 years old in good health. CDR3: CASTTRGQPQHF. CDR3 DNA: TGTGCCAGCACCACACGAGGCCAGCCCCAGCATTTT. Together with reference TRBV2 and TRBJ1-5, the CDR3 gives the full variable domain: EPEVTQTPSHQVTQMGQEVILRCVPISNHLYFYWYRQILGQKVEFLVSFYNNEISEKSEIFDDQFSVERPDGSNFTLKIRSTKLEDSAMYFCASTTRGQPQHFGDGTRLSIL.